This T cell receptor beta chain was captured in a study of shared clonotypes between healthy human individuals. Overall study context: Those who served as donors were a couple of women and a few men between the ages of 18 and 49.

The investigators split CD4+ cells into a CD45RA+ naive subset and a CD45RA-negative memory subset. CDR1 MNHNS and CDR2 SASEGT come from the germline V gene. V dropped 8 bases and J dropped 6 bases, with 16 bases sitting between them. The CDR3 consists of 13 residues. Deep-level running was used for the assay. Original handling: As immunoSEQ supplied junction-only sequences (without quality scores), filtering differed. Data came from immunoSEQ multiplex PCR; TCRdb stores just in-frame clones and leaves some out. Clonal size and the V and J genes are those of that table, whereas D and trimming came from the DNA. The table shows 850,000 to 1,200,000 clones, with 75% occurring only once.

The chain combines TRBV6-1 with TRBJ1-1; D is unresolved. Sequencing was done on a sample of memory CD4+ T cells sorted from blood. As for subset: CD45RA-negative fraction. This clonotype was sampled from a man between 18 and 35 years old in good health. The DNA for the CDR3 is TGTGCCAGCCAAATAAGGGATGTGGCTGAAGCTTTCTTT. It translates to CASQIRDVAEAFF.